These 20 T cell receptor beta chains were all obtained from the same sample, sequenced in a study of blood T cell repertoires in COVID-19. Here immunoSEQ multiplex PCR was the method, and the copy in TCRdb shows in-frame clones only, minus some. The data contain over 400,000 clones, approximately 91% of them singletons. Sequenced material: peripheral blood. These receptors all come from a woman between 45 and 60 years old with COVID-19, enrolled during active disease.

The chain has TRBV27 and TRBJ2-7; TRBD1 aligns across 11 bases. The germline V gene has CDR1 MNHEY and CDR2 SMNVEV (reference sequence). The CDR3 contains 13 residues. With V trimmed by 9 bases and J by 6 bases, 7 bases remained unmatched. The CDR3 DNA reads TGTGCCAGTTACGGACAGGGGGCAGGCGAGCAGTACTTC. This translates into CASYGQGAGEQYF.

The chain combines TRBV11-2 with TRBJ2-1, with a weak D call TRBD1 (5 bases). The CDR3 is 13 residues long. Germline CDR1 reads SGHAT; CDR2 reads FQNNGV. Trimming shortened V by 4 bases and J by 8 bases, and 12 bases separated the two germline ends. The CDR3 loop reads CASSSQGQYEQFF. CDR3 DNA sequence: TGTGCCAGCAGCTCCCAGGGTCAATATGAGCAGTTCTTC.

In the case of this clone: The same CDR3 can be traced to other DNA sequences in this sample. The CDR3 region is CASSFTYEQYF. For the CDR3, the DNA is TGTGCCAGCAGTTTCACTTACGAGCAGTACTTC. The rearrangement links TRBV12-3 or TRBV12-4 to TRBJ2-7; no reliable D call. The CDR3 is made up of 11 amino acids. The V gene lost 3 bases and the J gene lost 4 bases, with 4 bases spanning the gap.

The genes are TRBV28 and TRBJ2-7; possibly TRBD1 for D (5 bases). The germline V gene has CDR1 MDHEN and CDR2 SYDVKM. The V gene lost 6 bases and the J gene lost 2 bases, with 14 bases spanning the gap. This CDR3 is 14 amino acids long. The CDR3 loop is CASRRNRYPYEQYF. Written as DNA, the CDR3 is TGTGCCAGCAGGCGGAACAGGTACCCCTACGAGCAGTACTTC.

The chain carries TRBV7-9 and TRBJ2-2, with 7 bases matching TRBD1. V dropped 2 bases and J dropped 4; count of bases not matched to a gene: 13. The CDR3 is 18 residues long. CDR1 and CDR2 from the germline V gene are SEHNR and FQNEAQ (reference sequence). The CDR3 region has the DNA TGTGCCAGCAGCTTAAGAGGGGGCTTGGTTTCGGGCACCGGGGAGCTGTTTTTT. Its translation is CASSLRGGLVSGTGELFF.

The V gene is TRBV6-6, the J gene TRBJ1-5; no firm D call. The V end was cut by 2 bases, the J end by 0 bases, with 11 bases between. Germline V lookup: CDR1 MNHNY, CDR2 SVGAGI (reference sequence). The CDR3 totals 16 residues. CDR3 sequence: CASSYRLRLSNQPQHF. CDR3 DNA sequence: TGTGCCAGCAGTTACCGGTTAAGACTTAGCAATCAGCCCCAGCATTTT.

For this clone: The DNA is omitted, as the CDR3 cannot be located on it reliably, and the CDR3 follows TCRdb's listing. The CDR3: CAISDQTANSPSIF. The chain links TRBV10-3 to TRBJ1-5; TRBD1 is the table's D call and was not checked against the DNA. Germline V lookup: CDR1 ENHRY, CDR2 SYGVKD. From its first to its last residue, the CDR3 has 14 amino acids.

V usage is TRBV9 and J usage is TRBJ2-1; TRBD1 agrees at 10 bases. Germline-derived CDR1 and CDR2 are SGDLS and YYNGEE. This CDR3 comprises 16 residues. V shed 4 bases and J 4 bases; nucleotides not matched to a gene: 8. CDR3 residues: CASSFSGTGVYNEQFF. CDR3 coding DNA: TGTGCCAGCAGCTTCTCAGGGACAGGGGTATACAATGAGCAGTTCTTC.

V and J are TRBV5-1 and TRBJ1-1, with D perhaps matching TRBD1 (5 bases). The CDR3 spans 16 residues. Germline CDR1 is SGHRS and CDR2 is YFSETQ. Trimming stripped 0 bases from V and 8 bases from J, with 20 bases between. The CDR3 reads CASSLEMAGRWGEAFF. CDR3 bases: TGCGCCAGCAGCTTGGAAATGGCAGGGAGGTGGGGCGAAGCTTTCTTT.

V usage is TRBV5-4 and J usage is TRBJ2-2; 7 nucleotides align to TRBD1. Germline CDR1 and CDR2: SGHNT and YYREEE (reference sequence). The CDR3 is made up of 15 amino acids. V dropped 2 bases and J dropped 5; count of bases not matched to a gene: 6. CDR3 DNA sequence: TGTGCCAGCAGCTTTACCGGGACAGTGACCGGGGAGCTGTTTTTT. As protein: CASSFTGTVTGELFF.

This chain links TRBV9 with TRBJ1-1; 10 bases match TRBD1. CDR3 length: 17 amino acids. The J segment lost 5 bases and the V segment lost 0 bases, leaving 10 bases of the junction unmatched. Per the germline V gene, CDR1 is SGDLS and CDR2 is YYNGEE. Here the CDR3 DNA reads TGTGCCAGCAGCGTAGACCCAGACAGGGGGCGCGGAACTGAAGCTTTCTTT. Translating it yields CASSVDPDRGRGTEAFF.

The rearrangement links TRBV5-6 to TRBJ2-7; TRBD1 aligns across 9 bases. Germline CDR1 is SGHDT and CDR2 is YYEEEE. The junction had 7 bases not matched to a gene; V was cut back by 3 bases and J by 3 bases. The CDR3 is 15 residues long. CDR3 region: CASSYRDREFYEQYF. The DNA of the CDR3 is TGTGCCAGCAGCTACCGGGACAGGGAATTCTACGAGCAGTACTTC.

The V gene is TRBV7-9, the J gene TRBJ1-5, with 7 bases aligning to TRBD1. The CDR3 sequence is 15 residues long. CDR1 is SEHNR, CDR2 FQNEAQ, per germline (reference sequence). V trimming: 5 bases; J trimming: 1 base; junction bases outside the gene matches: 5. The CDR3 reads CASSEDRLSNQPQHF. The CDR3, as DNA: TGTGCCAGCAGCGAGGACAGGCTGAGCAATCAGCCCCAGCATTTT.

The chain has TRBV4-1 and TRBJ1-5; D gene ambiguous. CDR1 is MGHRA, CDR2 YSYEKL, per germline. The CDR3 loop spans 14 amino acids. The V and J ends lost 3 bases and 7 bases respectively, with 13 bases between them. CDR3 sequence reads: CASSQRLGRQPQHF. Written as DNA, the CDR3 is TGCGCCAGCAGCCAGAGATTAGGCAGGCAGCCCCAGCATTTT.

The chain uses TRBV6-5 and TRBJ1-2; D is undetermined. Germline loops: CDR1 MNHEY, CDR2 SVGAGI. V was pared by 0 bases and J by 4 bases, with 12 bases between. The CDR3 is 15 amino acids. Here the CDR3 reads CASSYSPHGLYGYTF. The CDR3 bases are TGTGCCAGCAGTTACTCCCCCCATGGGCTCTATGGCTACACCTTC.

The sample holds one count of this clone. This sequence joins TRBV7-9 and TRBJ1-5; D remains ambiguous. Germline V CDR1 and CDR2: SEHNR, FQNEAQ (reference sequence). V shed 1 base and J shed 6 bases, with 13 bases lying between them. The length of the CDR3 is 15 residues. Here the CDR3 DNA reads TGTGCCAGCAGCTTAGGGGTGACCAGCGGTCAGCCCCAGCATTTT. Encoded protein: CASSLGVTSGQPQHF.

This clone was seen only once. The rearrangement joins TRBV19 to TRBJ1-5, with D unresolved. The ends were cut back, 7 bases at V and 1 base at J, with 8 bases in the middle. CDR1 and CDR2 (germline): LNHDA, SQIVND (reference sequence). This CDR3 has 13 amino acids. The DNA for the CDR3 is TGTGCCAGTACAACGGTAAGCAATCAGCCCCAGCATTTT. Translation: CASTTVSNQPQHF.

The gene calls are TRBV29-1 and TRBJ1-1, with D possibly matching TRBD1 (6 bases). From germline, CDR1 is SQVTM and CDR2 ANQGSEA. V lost 6 bases to trimming and J lost 3 bases, with 17 bases between them. This CDR3 is built from 14 residues. CDR3 in amino acids: CSVRLQGSDTEAFF. The CDR3 DNA reads TGCAGCGTAAGACTACAGGGATCGGACACTGAAGCTTTCTTT. Filled out from reference TRBV29-1 and TRBJ1-1, the complete variable domain reads SAVISQKPSRDICQRGTSLTIQCQVDSQVTMMFWYRQQPGQSLTLIATANQGSEATYESGFVIDKFPISRPNLTFSTLTVSNMSPEDSSIYLCSVRLQGSDTEAFFGQGTRLTVV.

This clone was counted a few times. The rearrangement uses TRBV5-1 and TRBJ1-2; no firm D call. The CDR3 extends over 11 amino acids. Germline V gene lookup returns CDR1 SGHRS and CDR2 YFSETQ. V was trimmed by 3 bases and J by 7 bases, leaving 7 bases between them. The CDR3 sequence: CASSSTSGYTF. In DNA form, the CDR3 reads TGCGCCAGCAGCTCAACTTCTGGCTACACCTTC.

This clone was seen a few times. The chain couples TRBV6-5 to TRBJ1-5; D remains unclear. V was trimmed by 8 bases and J by 3 bases, leaving 11 bases between them. Germline V gene lookup returns CDR1 MNHEY and CDR2 SVGAGI. The CDR3 is made up of 13 amino acids. CDR3 nucleotides: TGTGCCAGCGGGCCTCAGGTCAATCAGCCCCAGCATTTT. As protein: CASGPQVNQPQHF.